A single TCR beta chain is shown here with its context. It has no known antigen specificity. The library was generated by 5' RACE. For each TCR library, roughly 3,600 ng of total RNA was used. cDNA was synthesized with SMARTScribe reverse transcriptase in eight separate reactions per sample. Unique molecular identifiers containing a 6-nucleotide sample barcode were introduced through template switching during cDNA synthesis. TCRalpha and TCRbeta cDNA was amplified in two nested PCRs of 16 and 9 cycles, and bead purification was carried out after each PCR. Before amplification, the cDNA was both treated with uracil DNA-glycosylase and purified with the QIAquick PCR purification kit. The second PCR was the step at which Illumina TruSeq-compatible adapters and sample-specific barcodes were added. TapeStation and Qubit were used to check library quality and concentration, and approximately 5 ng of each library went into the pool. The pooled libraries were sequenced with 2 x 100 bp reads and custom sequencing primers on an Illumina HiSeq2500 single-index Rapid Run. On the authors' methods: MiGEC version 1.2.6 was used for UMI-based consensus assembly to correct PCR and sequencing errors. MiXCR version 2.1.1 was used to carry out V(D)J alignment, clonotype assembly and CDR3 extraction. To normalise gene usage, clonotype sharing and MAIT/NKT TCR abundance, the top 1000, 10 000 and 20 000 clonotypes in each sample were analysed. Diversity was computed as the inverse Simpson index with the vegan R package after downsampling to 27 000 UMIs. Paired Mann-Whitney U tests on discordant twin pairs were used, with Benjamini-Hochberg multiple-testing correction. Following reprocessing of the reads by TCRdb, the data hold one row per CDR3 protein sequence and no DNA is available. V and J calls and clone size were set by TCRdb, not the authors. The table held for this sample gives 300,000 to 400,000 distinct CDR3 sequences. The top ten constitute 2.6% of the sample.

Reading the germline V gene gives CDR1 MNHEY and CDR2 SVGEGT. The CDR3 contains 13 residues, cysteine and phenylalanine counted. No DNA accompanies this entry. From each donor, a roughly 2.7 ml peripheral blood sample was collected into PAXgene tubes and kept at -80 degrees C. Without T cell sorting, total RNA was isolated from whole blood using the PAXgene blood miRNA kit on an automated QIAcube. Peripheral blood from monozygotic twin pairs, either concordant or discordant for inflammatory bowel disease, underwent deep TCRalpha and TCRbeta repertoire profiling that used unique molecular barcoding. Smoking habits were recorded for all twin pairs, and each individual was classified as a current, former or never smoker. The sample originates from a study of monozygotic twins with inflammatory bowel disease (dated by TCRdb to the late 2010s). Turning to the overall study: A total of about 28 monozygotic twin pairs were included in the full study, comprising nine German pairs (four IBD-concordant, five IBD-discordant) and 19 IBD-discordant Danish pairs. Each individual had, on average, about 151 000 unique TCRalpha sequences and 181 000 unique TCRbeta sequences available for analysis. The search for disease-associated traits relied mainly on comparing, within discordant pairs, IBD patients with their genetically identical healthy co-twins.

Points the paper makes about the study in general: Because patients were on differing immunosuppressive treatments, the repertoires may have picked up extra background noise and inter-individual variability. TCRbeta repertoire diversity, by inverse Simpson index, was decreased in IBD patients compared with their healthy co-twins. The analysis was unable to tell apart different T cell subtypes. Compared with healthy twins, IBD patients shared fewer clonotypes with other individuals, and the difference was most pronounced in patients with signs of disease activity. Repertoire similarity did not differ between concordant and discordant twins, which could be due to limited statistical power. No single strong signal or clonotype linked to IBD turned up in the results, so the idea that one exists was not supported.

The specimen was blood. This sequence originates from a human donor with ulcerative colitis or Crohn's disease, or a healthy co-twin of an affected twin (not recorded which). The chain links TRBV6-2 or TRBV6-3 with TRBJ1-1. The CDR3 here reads CASSQDGARRAFF.